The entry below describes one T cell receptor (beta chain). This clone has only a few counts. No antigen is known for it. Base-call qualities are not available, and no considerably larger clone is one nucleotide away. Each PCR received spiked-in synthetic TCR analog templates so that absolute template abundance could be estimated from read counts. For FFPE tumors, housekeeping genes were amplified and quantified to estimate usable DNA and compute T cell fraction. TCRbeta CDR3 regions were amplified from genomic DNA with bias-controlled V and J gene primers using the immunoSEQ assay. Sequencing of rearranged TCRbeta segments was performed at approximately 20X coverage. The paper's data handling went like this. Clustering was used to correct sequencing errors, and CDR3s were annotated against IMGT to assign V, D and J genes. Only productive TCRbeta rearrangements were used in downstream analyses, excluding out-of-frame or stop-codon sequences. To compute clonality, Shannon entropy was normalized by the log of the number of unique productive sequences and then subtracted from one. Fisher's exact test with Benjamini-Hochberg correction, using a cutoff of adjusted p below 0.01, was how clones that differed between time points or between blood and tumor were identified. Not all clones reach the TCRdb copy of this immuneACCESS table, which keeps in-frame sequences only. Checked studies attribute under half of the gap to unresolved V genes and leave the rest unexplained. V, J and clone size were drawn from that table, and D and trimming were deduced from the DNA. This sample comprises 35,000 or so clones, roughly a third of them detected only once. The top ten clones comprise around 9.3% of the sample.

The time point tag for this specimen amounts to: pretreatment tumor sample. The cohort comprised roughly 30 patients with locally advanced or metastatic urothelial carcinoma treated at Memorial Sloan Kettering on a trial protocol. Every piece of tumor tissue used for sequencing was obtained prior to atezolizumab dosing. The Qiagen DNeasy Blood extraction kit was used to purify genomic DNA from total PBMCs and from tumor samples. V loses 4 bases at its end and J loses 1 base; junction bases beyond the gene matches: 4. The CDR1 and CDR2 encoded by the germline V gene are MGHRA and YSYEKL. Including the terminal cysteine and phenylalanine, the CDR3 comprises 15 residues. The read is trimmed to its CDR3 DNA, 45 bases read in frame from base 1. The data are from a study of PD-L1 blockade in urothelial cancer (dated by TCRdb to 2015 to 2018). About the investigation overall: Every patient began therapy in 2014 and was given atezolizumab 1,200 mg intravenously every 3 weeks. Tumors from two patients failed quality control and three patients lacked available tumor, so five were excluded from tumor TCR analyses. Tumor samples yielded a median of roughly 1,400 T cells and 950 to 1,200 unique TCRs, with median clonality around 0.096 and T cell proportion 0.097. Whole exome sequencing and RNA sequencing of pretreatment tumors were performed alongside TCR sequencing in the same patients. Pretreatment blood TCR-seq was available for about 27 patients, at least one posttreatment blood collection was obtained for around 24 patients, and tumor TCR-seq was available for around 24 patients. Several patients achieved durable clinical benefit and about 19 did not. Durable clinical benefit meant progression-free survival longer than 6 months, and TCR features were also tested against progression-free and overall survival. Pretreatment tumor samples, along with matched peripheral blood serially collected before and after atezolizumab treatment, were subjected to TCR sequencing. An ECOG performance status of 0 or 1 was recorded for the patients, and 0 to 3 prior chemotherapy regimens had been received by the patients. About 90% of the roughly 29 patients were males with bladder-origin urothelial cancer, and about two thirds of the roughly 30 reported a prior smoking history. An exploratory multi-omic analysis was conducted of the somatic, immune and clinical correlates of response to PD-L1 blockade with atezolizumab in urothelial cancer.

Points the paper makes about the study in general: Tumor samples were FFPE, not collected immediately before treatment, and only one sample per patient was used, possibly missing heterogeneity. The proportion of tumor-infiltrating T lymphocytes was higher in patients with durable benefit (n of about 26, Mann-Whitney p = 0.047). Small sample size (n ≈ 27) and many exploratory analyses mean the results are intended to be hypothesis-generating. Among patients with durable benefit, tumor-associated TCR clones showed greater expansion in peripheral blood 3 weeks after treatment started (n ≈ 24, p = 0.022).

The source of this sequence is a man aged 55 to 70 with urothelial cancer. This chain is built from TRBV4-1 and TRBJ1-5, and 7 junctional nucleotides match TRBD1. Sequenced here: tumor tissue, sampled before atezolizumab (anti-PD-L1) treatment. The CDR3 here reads CASSRYRGSNQPQHF. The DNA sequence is TGCGCCAGCAGCCGTTACAGGGGAAGCAATCAGCCCCAGCATTTT.